Presented here are 27 T cell receptor beta chains from one specimen sequenced in a study of blood T cell repertoires in COVID-19. Profiled with immunoSEQ multiplex PCR; TCRdb holds only in-frame clones, not every one. The sample carries 260,000 or so clones, approximately 91% recorded once. Material: peripheral blood. The receptor set was obtained from a human donor in a cohort sampled during active COVID-19.

The J gene is TRBJ2-2, the V gene TRBV3-1 (or the pseudogene TRBV3-2); D unresolved. With 4 bases removed from V and 2 bases from J, the gap between germline ends came to 11 bases. The CDR3 covers 15 residues. Germline V CDR1 and CDR2: LGHDT, YNNKEL (reference sequence). The DNA for the CDR3 is TGTGCCAGCAGCCTGTTGGCTTCAAACACCGGGGAGCTGTTTTTT. Translated, it gives CASSLLASNTGELFF.

A single count supports this clone. V usage is TRBV28 and J usage is TRBJ1-5, with 8 bases that match TRBD1. The germline gives CDR1 MDHEN, CDR2 SYDVKM. V was pared by 5 bases and J by 7 bases, with 13 bases of the junction left unmatched. The CDR3 runs to 16 residues. This chain's CDR3 is CASSLSWTGSNQPQHF. As DNA, the CDR3 is TGTGCCAGCAGTCTCTCCTGGACAGGGTCTAACCAGCCCCAGCATTTT.

The chain employs TRBV25-1 and TRBJ2-2; no clear D. Looked up from germline, CDR1 is MGHDK and CDR2 is SYGVNS. V was trimmed by 10 bases and J by 2 bases, leaving 14 bases between them. The CDR3 totals 14 residues. Here the CDR3 DNA reads TGTGCCACCCAATCGAGGATTAACACCGGGGAGCTGTTTTTT. This sequence encodes CATQSRINTGELFF.

In this sample, this clone turned up once. V usage is TRBV6-6 and J usage is TRBJ2-7; 7 bases match TRBD1. The germline V gene has CDR1 MNHNY and CDR2 SVGAGI (reference sequence). J lost 6 bases, V lost 2 bases, and 7 bases had no gene match. The length of the CDR3 is 14 residues. The CDR3 nucleotides read TGTGCCAGCAGTTACCAGGACAGGAATTCCGAGCAGTACTTC. It codes for CASSYQDRNSEQYF.

The rearrangement uses TRBV7-9 and TRBJ2-3, with D tentatively TRBD2 (7 bases). Germline V gene lookup returns CDR1 SEHNR and CDR2 FQNEAQ (reference sequence). The V end lost 3 bases, the J end lost 3 bases, and 16 bases lay between the germline ends. This CDR3 is built from 16 residues. The CDR3 protein is CASSLGGQAGTDTQYF. DNA for the CDR3: TGTGCCAGCAGCTTGGGGGGCCAAGCGGGGACAGATACGCAGTATTTT.

The gene calls are TRBV5-1 and TRBJ1-2; the D is unclear. V gave up 2 bases and J gave up 2 bases, with 16 bases separating them. Per the germline V gene, CDR1 is SGHRS and CDR2 is YFSETQ. This CDR3 contains 16 residues. CDR3 in DNA: TGCGCCAGCAGCTTAATCAGCGTACACTTCAACTATGGCTACACCTTC. As protein: CASSLISVHFNYGYTF.

V is TRBV4-3 and J is TRBJ1-5; unclear D gene. Per germline, CDR1 LGHNA and CDR2 YSLEER. Trimming took 1 base from V and 0 from J, leaving 13 bases between them. The CDR3 contains 17 residues. The CDR3 loop is CASSQVVGVFSNQPQHF. CDR3 nucleotide sequence: TGCGCCAGCAGCCAAGTCGTCGGGGTGTTTAGCAATCAGCCCCAGCATTTT.

The chain uses TRBV19 and TRBJ1-1; D is perhaps TRBD1 (5 bases). This CDR3 is 13 amino acids long. V dropped 10 bases and J dropped 1 base, with 13 bases sitting between them. Germline loops: CDR1 LNHDA, CDR2 SQIVND (reference sequence). CDR3 DNA: TGTGCCATCGCCAACGGGGGGAACACTGAAGCTTTCTTT. It encodes CAIANGGNTEAFF. The full variable domain, its missing parts supplied by reference TRBV19 and TRBJ1-1, is DGGITQSPKYLFRKEGQNVTLSCEQNLNHDAMYWYRQDPGQGLRLIYYSQIVNDFQKGDIAEGYSVSREKKESFPLTVTSAQKNPTAFYLCAIANGGNTEAFFGQGTRLTVV.

This rearrangement joins TRBV5-1 to TRBJ1-2; 8 bases fit TRBD1. Germline CDR1 reads SGHRS; CDR2 reads YFSETQ. V trimming: 4 bases; J trimming: 4 bases; junction bases outside the gene matches: 12. CDR3 length: 16 residues. DNA of the CDR3: TGCGCCAGCAGCGCACCACCGGGACAGGTGGCCTATGGCTACACCTTC. It codes for CASSAPPGQVAYGYTF. The full variable domain, its missing parts supplied by reference TRBV5-1 and TRBJ1-2, is KAGVTQTPRYLIKTRGQQVTLSCSPISGHRSVSWYQQTPGQGLQFLFEYFSETQRNKGNFPGRFSGRQFSNSRSEMNVSTLELGDSALYLCASSAPPGQVAYGYTFGSGTRLTVV.

The V and J genes are TRBV7-2 and TRBJ1-3, with D hard to call. V was pared by 1 base and J by 9 bases, with 16 bases between. Germline V gene sequence: CDR1 SGHTA, CDR2 FQGNSA. The CDR3 has 15 residues. The CDR3 DNA is TGTGCCAGCAGCTTAGAAGTATCTAGCTTAGGCACCATATATTTT. This gives the protein CASSLEVSSLGTIYF.

J is TRBJ1-5 and V is TRBV24-1; D unresolved. The CDR3 runs to 14 residues. Germline-derived CDR1 and CDR2 are KGHDR and SFDVKD. V gave up 5 bases and J gave up 1 base, with 8 bases separating them. CDR3 in DNA: TGTGCCACCAGTGGAGGAAGCAGCAATCAGCCCCAGCATTTT. It translates to CATSGGSSNQPQHF.

This clone has only one observation. The rearrangement links TRBV24-1 to TRBJ2-7, with D possibly TRBD2 on 6 matching bases. Trimming cost V 4 bases and J 2 bases, with 14 bases left between them. The germline V gene encodes CDR1 KGHDR and CDR2 SFDVKD. The CDR3 extends over 15 amino acids. Written as DNA, the CDR3 is TGTGCCACCAGTGACGGCGGAGGGCCCCCCTACGAGCAGTACTTC. It yields the protein CATSDGGGPPYEQYF.

The chain carries TRBV5-6 and TRBJ2-7; D unresolved. Per germline, CDR1 SGHDT and CDR2 YYEEEE. The CDR3 has 12 residues. Between the trimmed V and J ends, which lost 2 bases and 5 bases, there was a span of 8 bases. The CDR3 DNA sequence: TGTGCCAGCAGCTTTGGTCAGGACGAGCAGTACTTC. It is translated as CASSFGQDEQYF.

The CDR3 DNA is TGTGCCACCAGCATTTTAGCGGGAGAGAAAGCCAAAAACATTCAGTACTTC. The encoded protein is CATSILAGEKAKNIQYF. The chain has TRBV15 and TRBJ2-4; 9 bases are shared with TRBD2. CDR1 and CDR2 from the germline V gene are LNHNV and YYDKDF (reference sequence). The CDR3 extends over 17 amino acids. The trim removed 4 bases at V and 0 bases at J, leaving 7 bases unmatched.

The sample holds a few counts of this clone. The V and J genes are TRBV19 and TRBJ1-2, with 10 bases aligning to TRBD1. This CDR3 has 15 amino acids. V shed 7 bases and J 3 bases; nucleotides not matched to a gene: 8. Germline-derived CDR1 and CDR2 are LNHDA and SQIVND (reference sequence). The CDR3 coding sequence is TGTGCCAGTACCTTCTTGGACAGGGGGTACTATGGCTACACCTTC. This translates into CASTFLDRGYYGYTF.

V gene TRBV3-1 (or the pseudogene TRBV3-2) combines with J gene TRBJ1-2; no clear D gene. CDR3 length: 16 residues. The germline gives CDR1 LGHDT, CDR2 YNNKEL (reference sequence). V was pared by 1 base and J by 4 bases, with 16 bases between. CDR3 bases: TGTGCCAGCAGCCAAGGCAGGTACCCCCCTCTCTATGGCTACACCTTC. This encodes CASSQGRYPPLYGYTF.

The CDR3 region is CASSPGITTYEQYF. The CDR3 coding sequence is TGTGCCAGCAGCCCGGGGATTACGACCTACGAGCAGTACTTC. This chain links TRBV7-9 with TRBJ2-7; tentatively, D is TRBD2 (5 bases). V shed 5 bases and J shed 2 bases, with 13 bases lying between them. Germline V gene data show CDR1 as SEHNR and CDR2 as FQNEAQ (reference sequence). This CDR3 region has 14 residues.

The rearrangement joins TRBV6-6 to TRBJ1-4; 9 bases fit TRBD1. The CDR3 extends over 14 amino acids. V was clipped by 2 bases and J by 10 bases; unmatched bases: 5. The germline V gene has CDR1 MNHNY and CDR2 SVGAGI (reference sequence). In DNA, the CDR3 is TGTGCCAGCAGTTACCCAGACAGGGGGGGAAAACTGTTTTTT. Protein: CASSYPDRGGKLFF.

The chain combines TRBV7-9 with TRBJ2-5; 7 bases align to TRBD1. Germline V gives CDR1 SEHNR, CDR2 FQNEAQ (reference sequence). V lost 4 bases to trimming and J lost 2 bases; unmatched junction nucleotides: 4. CDR3 length: 14 residues. In DNA form, the CDR3 reads TGTGCCAGCAGCTCGGGACAGACACAAGAGACCCAGTACTTC. As protein: CASSSGQTQETQYF.

J is TRBJ1-1 and V is TRBV28; D call uncertain. Germline CDR1 is MDHEN and CDR2 is SYDVKM. The CDR3 is 14 residues long. V lost 5 bases, J lost 1 base, and 11 bases lay in between. The CDR3 loop reads CASSPVHENTEAFF. CDR3 coding DNA: TGTGCCAGCAGTCCTGTACATGAGAACACTGAAGCTTTCTTT.

This chain links TRBV27 with TRBJ2-5; a possible D gene is TRBD2 (5 bases). CDR3 size: 14 residues. V lost 6 bases and J lost 0, with 11 bases in between. Per the germline V gene, CDR1 is MNHEY and CDR2 is SMNVEV (reference sequence). The CDR3 nucleotides read TGTGCCAGCAGCCTAGCCCCTCACCAAGAGACCCAGTACTTC. It yields the protein CASSLAPHQETQYF.

Of note for this clone: At the DNA level, this CDR3 is encoded by other sequences in the same sample as well. The J gene is TRBJ1-1, the V gene TRBV19; 7 bases align to TRBD1. The CDR3 is 13 residues long. J gave up 3 bases and V 4 bases, and 2 bases lay outside the gene matches. Germline lookup yields CDR1 LNHDA and CDR2 SQIVND (reference sequence). In nucleotides, the CDR3 is TGTGCCAGTAGTAAAGACAGGGACACTGAAGCTTTCTTT. It codes for CASSKDRDTEAFF.

DNA for the CDR3: TGTGCCAGCTCTGGACAGGGAAACACCGGGGAGCTGTTTTTT. It specifies CASSGQGNTGELFF. V is TRBV6-5 and J is TRBJ2-2; 8 bases are a match to TRBD1. The CDR3 consists of 14 residues. The germline CDR1 and CDR2 sequences are MNHEY and SVGAGI. Losses at the gene ends were 8 bases for V and 2 bases for J; bases not matched to a gene: 4.

The chain combines TRBV11-2 with TRBJ1-2, with TRBD1 as a possible D gene (5 bases). Germline V gene data show CDR1 as SGHAT and CDR2 as FQNNGV. Trimming stripped 6 bases from V and 2 bases from J, with 10 bases between. The CDR3 loop spans 13 amino acids. This chain's CDR3 is CASSRQPNYGYTF. In DNA, the CDR3 is TGTGCCAGCAGTAGACAGCCCAACTATGGCTACACCTTC.

This clone was found a few times. V and J are TRBV6-5 and TRBJ1-5, with D maybe TRBD1 (5 bases). The CDR3 has 14 amino acids. Germline V CDR1 and CDR2: MNHEY, SVGAGI. V lost 6 bases and J lost 5, with 14 bases in between. The CDR3 nucleotides are TGTGCCAGCAGCCAAGACAGTACGTATCAGCCCCAGCATTTT. Translating it yields CASSQDSTYQPQHF.

The chain recombines TRBV11-2 with TRBJ1-1; 7 bases agree with TRBD1. V was clipped by 6 bases and J by 5 bases; unmatched bases: 12. From germline, CDR1 is SGHAT and CDR2 FQNNGV. The CDR3 loop spans 15 amino acids. For the CDR3, the DNA is TGTGCCAGCAGACCATTACAGGGGAAGGGGACTGAAGCTTTCTTT. Its protein product is CASRPLQGKGTEAFF.

This rearrangement joins TRBV10-3 to TRBJ2-7; the match to TRBD2 covers 8 bases. V lost 2 bases to trimming and J lost 4 bases; unmatched junction nucleotides: 4. Germline CDR1 and CDR2: ENHRY and SYGVKD. The CDR3 loop spans 14 amino acids. This CDR3 reads CAISESGRGYEQYF. CDR3 sequence (DNA): TGTGCCATCAGTGAGAGCGGGAGAGGGTACGAGCAGTACTTC.